This T cell receptor beta chain was sequenced in a study of vaccination effects on CD4 cells after COVID-19. Study-level results: Recruitment yielded few convalescent patients, and the study had no early post-infection timepoints. Only 1 of 255 vaccine-induced clones from healthy vaccinees cross-reacted with common cold coronaviruses.

A remark on this clone: Its specificity is not known.

Germline CDR1 MNHEY, CDR2 SVGAGI. The CDR3 is 15 residues long. After removal of 4 bases from V and 0 bases from J, the junction contained 5 bases not matched to a gene. Generated by immunoSEQ multiplex PCR, the TCRdb table keeps only in-frame clones and is missing some. The profile shows about 41,000 clones, under 75% of them singletons. Viral peptide pool expansion of antigen-specific CD4+ T cells preceded sequencing in the ViraFEST assay. Following a roughly 11-day culture, CD4+ T cells were purified. Absence of prior SARS-CoV-2 infection characterized the vaccine recipients, who showed negative nucleocapsid antibodies. They grew a few million PBMC in each well, adding 10 IU/ml IL-2 and around 10 ug/ml peptides. At days 3 and 7, half of the medium was exchanged for IL-2 medium.

The specimen was CD4+ T cells from PBMCs cultured with HCoV-OC43 spike peptides, collected before COVID-19 vaccination. As for subset: HCoV-OC43 spike overlapping peptide pool stimulation. This TCR came from a human donor who received a COVID-19 vaccine. This chain uses TRBV6-5 with TRBJ1-1; 7 nucleotides agree with TRBD1. CDR3 region: CASSSIRGMNTEAFF. The CDR3 region has the DNA TGTGCCAGCAGTTCCATCAGGGGGATGAACACTGAAGCTTTCTTT.